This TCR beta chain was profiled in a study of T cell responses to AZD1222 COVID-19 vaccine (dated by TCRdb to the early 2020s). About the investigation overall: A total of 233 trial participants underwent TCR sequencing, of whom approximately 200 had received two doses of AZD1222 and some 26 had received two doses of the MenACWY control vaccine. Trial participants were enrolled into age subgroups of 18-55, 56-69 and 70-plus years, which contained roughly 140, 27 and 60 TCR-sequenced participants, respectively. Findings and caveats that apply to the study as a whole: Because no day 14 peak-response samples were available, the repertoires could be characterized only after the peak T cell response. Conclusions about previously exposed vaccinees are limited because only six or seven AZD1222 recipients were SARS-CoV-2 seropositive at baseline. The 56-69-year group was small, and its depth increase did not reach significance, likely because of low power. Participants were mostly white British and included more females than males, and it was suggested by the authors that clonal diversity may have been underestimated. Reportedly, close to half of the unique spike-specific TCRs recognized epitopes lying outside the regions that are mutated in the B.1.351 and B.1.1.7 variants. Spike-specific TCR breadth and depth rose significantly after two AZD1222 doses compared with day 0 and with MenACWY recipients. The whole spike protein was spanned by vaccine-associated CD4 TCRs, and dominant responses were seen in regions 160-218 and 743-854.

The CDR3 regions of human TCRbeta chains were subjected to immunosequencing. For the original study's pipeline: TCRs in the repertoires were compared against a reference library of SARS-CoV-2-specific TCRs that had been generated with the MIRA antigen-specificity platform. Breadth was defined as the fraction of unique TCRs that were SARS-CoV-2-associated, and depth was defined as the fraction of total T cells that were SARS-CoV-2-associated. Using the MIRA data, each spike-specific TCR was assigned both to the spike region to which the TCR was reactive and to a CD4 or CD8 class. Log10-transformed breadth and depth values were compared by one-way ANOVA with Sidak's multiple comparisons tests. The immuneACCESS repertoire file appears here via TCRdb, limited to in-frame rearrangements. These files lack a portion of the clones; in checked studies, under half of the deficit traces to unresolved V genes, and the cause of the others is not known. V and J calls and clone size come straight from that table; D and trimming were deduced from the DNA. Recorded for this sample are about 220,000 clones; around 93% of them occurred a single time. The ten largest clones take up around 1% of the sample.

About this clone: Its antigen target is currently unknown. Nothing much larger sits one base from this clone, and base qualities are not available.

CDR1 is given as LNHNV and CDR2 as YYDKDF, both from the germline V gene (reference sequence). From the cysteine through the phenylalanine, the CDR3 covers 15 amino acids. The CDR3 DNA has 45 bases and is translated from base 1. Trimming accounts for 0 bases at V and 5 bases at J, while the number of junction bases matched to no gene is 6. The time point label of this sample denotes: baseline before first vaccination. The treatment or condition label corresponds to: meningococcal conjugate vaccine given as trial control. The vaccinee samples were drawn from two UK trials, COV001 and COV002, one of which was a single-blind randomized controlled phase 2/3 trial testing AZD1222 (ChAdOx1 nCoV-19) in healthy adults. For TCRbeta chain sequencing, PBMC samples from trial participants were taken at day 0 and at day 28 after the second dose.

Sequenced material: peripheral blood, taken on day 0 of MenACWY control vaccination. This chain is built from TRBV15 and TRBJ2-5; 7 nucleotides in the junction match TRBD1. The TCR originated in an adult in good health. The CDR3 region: CATSRDQGGLETQYF. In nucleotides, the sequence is TGTGCCACCAGCAGAGATCAAGGGGGCTTGGAGACCCAGTACTTC. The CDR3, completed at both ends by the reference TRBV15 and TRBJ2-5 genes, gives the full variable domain DAMVIQNPRYQVTQFGKPVTLSCSQTLNHNVMYWYQQKSSQAPKLLFHYYDKDFNNEADTPDNFQSRRPNTSFCFLDIRSPGLGDTAMYLCATSRDQGGLETQYFGPGTRLLVL.